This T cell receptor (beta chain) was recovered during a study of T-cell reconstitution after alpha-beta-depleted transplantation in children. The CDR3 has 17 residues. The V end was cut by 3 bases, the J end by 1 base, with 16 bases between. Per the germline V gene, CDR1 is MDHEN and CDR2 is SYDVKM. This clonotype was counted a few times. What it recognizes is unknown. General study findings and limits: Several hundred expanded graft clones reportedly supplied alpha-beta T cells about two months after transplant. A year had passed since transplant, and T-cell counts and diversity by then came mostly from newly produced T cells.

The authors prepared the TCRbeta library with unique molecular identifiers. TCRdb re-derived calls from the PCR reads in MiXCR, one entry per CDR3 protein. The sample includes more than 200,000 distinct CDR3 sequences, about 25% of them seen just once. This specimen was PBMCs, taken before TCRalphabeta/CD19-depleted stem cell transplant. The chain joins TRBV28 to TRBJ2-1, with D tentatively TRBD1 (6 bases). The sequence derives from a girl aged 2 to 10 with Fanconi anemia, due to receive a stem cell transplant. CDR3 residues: CASSFETGTRSYNEQFF. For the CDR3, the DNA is TGTGCCAGCAGTTTCGAAACCGGGACACGTTCCTACAATGAGCAGTTCTTC.